The 5 T cell receptor beta chains presented below share a single source sample, sequenced in a study of shared clonotypes between healthy human individuals. Sequenced by immunoSEQ multiplex PCR; TCRdb stores in-frame clones only, minus some. The sample carries around 1.5 million clones, 95% to 99% recorded once. Material: naive CD4+ T cells sorted from blood. As for subset: CD45RA+ positively selected. All receptors come from a man under 40 in good health.

The chain links TRBV2 to TRBJ1-2; 9 bases are shared with TRBD1. Trimming at V came to 4 bases and at J to 7 bases, leaving 7 bases not matched to a gene. The length of the CDR3 is 14 residues. Looked up from germline, CDR1 is SNHLY and CDR2 is FYNNEI. CDR3 bases: TGTGCCAGCAGTGTGGAGGGGACAGGGACTGGCTACACCTTC. It is translated as CASSVEGTGTGYTF.

V and J are TRBV29-1 and TRBJ2-1; D not resolved. This CDR3 is 12 amino acids long. CDR1 and CDR2 (germline): SQVTM, ANQGSEA. Trimming left V 3 bases short and J 8 bases short, with 11 bases between. The CDR3 region is CSVDESSDEQFF. The CDR3 DNA sequence: TGCAGCGTTGATGAGTCTTCTGATGAGCAGTTCTTC.

In DNA form, the CDR3 reads TGTGCCAGCAGCGTAGGGGACTCCTACGGCGAGCAGTACTTC. It translates to CASSVGDSYGEQYF. The chain carries TRBV9 and TRBJ2-7; perhaps TRBD2 as D (6 bases). Trimming stripped 0 bases from V and 6 bases from J, with 13 bases between. Germline values: CDR1 SGDLS, CDR2 YYNGEE. The CDR3 covers 14 residues.

V gene TRBV7-6 combines with J gene TRBJ2-1; 11 bases map to TRBD2. Germline V lookup: CDR1 SGHVS, CDR2 FNYEAQ. The V and J ends lost 2 bases and 7 bases, in that order; junction bases with no gene match: 4. The CDR3 extends over 15 amino acids. As DNA, the CDR3 is TGTGCCAGCAGCTTAACTAGCGGGGGTAGGAATGAGCAGTTCTTC. This gives the protein CASSLTSGGRNEQFF.

The table lists this clone with a count of one. The rearrangement uses TRBV9 and TRBJ1-4; TRBD1 agrees at 8 bases. From germline, CDR1 is SGDLS and CDR2 YYNGEE. The CDR3 totals 15 residues. The V gene end was trimmed by 4 bases and the J gene end by 4 bases; junction bases not matched to a gene: 6. CDR3 DNA: TGTGCCAGCAGCCTGACCGGGACAGGTAATGAAAAACTGTTTTTT. This codes for CASSLTGTGNEKLFF.